Below are 14 T cell receptor beta chains sequenced from a single sample in a study of OX40 agonist ivuxolimab in advanced cancers. Libraries were prepared by immunoSEQ multiplex PCR; TCRdb keeps only in-frame clonotypes and omits some of them. The sample consists of around 3,100 clones, 70% to 75% of them appearing once. The specimen was CD4+ or CD8+ T cells sorted from blood, collected in a trial of the OX40 agonist ivuxolimab. The receptors derive from an adult with an advanced solid tumor such as melanoma, head and neck, liver or kidney cancer.

The V gene is TRBV2, the J gene TRBJ2-3; D perhaps matches TRBD1 (6 bases). There are 12 residues in the CDR3. Trimming took off 9 bases at V and 2 bases at J, with 9 bases between the two ends. From germline, CDR1 is SNHLY and CDR2 FYNNEI. In DNA, the CDR3 is TGTGCCAGGACAGGTCCCACAGATACGCAGTATTTT. It yields the protein CARTGPTDTQYF.

The chain links TRBV19 to TRBJ2-3; D possibly corresponds to TRBD2 (5 bases). V lost 11 bases to trimming and J lost 6 bases, with 12 bases between them. From germline, CDR1 is LNHDA and CDR2 SQIVND (reference sequence). CDR3 length: 11 amino acids. The CDR3 here is CASLSGDTQYF. The CDR3, as DNA: TGTGCCTCCTTAAGCGGCGATACGCAGTATTTT.

In this sample, this clone turned up a few times. V is TRBV2 and J is TRBJ1-5, with a possible D match to TRBD1 (6 bases). CDR1 is SNHLY and CDR2 is FYNNEI in the germline V gene. V gave up 6 bases and J gave up 2 bases, with 11 bases separating them. The CDR3 extends over 14 amino acids. The CDR3: CASRGGIGNQPQHF. CDR3 in DNA: TGTGCCAGCAGAGGGGGTATCGGCAATCAGCCCCAGCATTTT.

V is TRBV4-1 and J is TRBJ2-5; the match to TRBD2 covers 7 bases. TRBJ2-7 explains the end of the DNA better; the J call may be wrong. CDR3 length equals 14 residues. Germline V gene lookup returns CDR1 MGHRA and CDR2 YSYEKL. The CDR3 protein is CASSQGGFSYEQYF. The CDR3 bases are TGCGCCAGCAGCCAGGGGGGGTTCTCCTACGAGCAGTACTTC.

The chain combines TRBV28 with TRBJ1-4, with 12 bases fitting TRBD1. V shed 1 base and J 10 bases; nucleotides not matched to a gene: 7. The CDR3 loop spans 16 amino acids. Looked up from germline, CDR1 is MDHEN and CDR2 is SYDVKM. The CDR3: CASSLSRGQGAGKLFF. The CDR3, as DNA: TGTGCCAGCAGTTTATCGCGGGGACAGGGGGCGGGAAAACTGTTTTTT.

V usage is TRBV9 and J usage is TRBJ1-1; weak D call: TRBD1 (5 bases). The CDR3 contains 16 residues. Germline loops: CDR1 SGDLS, CDR2 YYNGEE. Trimming removed 0 bases at V and 4 bases at J, with 16 bases between. In DNA, the CDR3 is TGTGCCAGCAGCGTAGAGTTTTGGGGCGGATTCACTGAAGCTTTCTTT. This codes for CASSVEFWGGFTEAFF.

This clone was detected once. Written as DNA, the CDR3 is TGTGCCAGTTCCGGACAGGGACGGACCTACGAGCAGTACTTC. Its protein is CASSGQGRTYEQYF. J is TRBJ2-7 and V is TRBV19; 8 positions agree with TRBD1. With 8 bases clipped from V and 2 bases from J, the junction kept 8 bases outside the gene matches. CDR1 and CDR2 from the germline V gene are LNHDA and SQIVND (reference sequence). The CDR3 loop spans 14 amino acids.

This chain joins TRBV20-1 and TRBJ2-7, with 7 positions matching TRBD1. Germline V lookup: CDR1 DFQATT, CDR2 SNEGSKA (reference sequence). Trimming removed 6 bases from V and 4 bases from J; junction bases left unmatched: 3. This CDR3 contains 11 residues. As DNA, the CDR3 is TGCAGTGCCGGGACAGCGTACGAGCAGTACTTC. Residues: CSAGTAYEQYF.

The chain links TRBV5-4 to TRBJ1-2; D gene unclear. Trimming pared 3 bases from V and 5 bases from J, leaving 5 bases between. Looked up from germline, CDR1 is SGHNT and CDR2 is YYREEE (reference sequence). The CDR3 is made up of 11 amino acids. Here the CDR3 reads CASSSKYGYTF. CDR3 coding DNA: TGTGCCAGCAGCTCAAAGTATGGCTACACCTTC.

This clone was recorded at least ten times. The genes are TRBV4-1 and TRBJ1-6; D is perhaps TRBD1 (5 bases). Trimming stripped 0 bases from V and 4 bases from J, with 13 bases between. The CDR3 is 17 amino acids. Germline CDR1 is MGHRA and CDR2 is YSYEKL. The CDR3 sequence: CASSQDTGTEYNSPLHF. Written as DNA, the CDR3 is TGCGCCAGCAGCCAAGATACCGGGACCGAGTATAATTCACCCCTCCACTTT.

The chain recombines TRBV7-9 with TRBJ2-5; 9 nucleotides line up with TRBD2. The CDR3 runs 14 residues. J was trimmed by 2 bases and V by 3 bases; bases with no gene match: 1. In germline, CDR1 is SEHNR, CDR2 FQNEAQ (reference sequence). The CDR3 bases are TGTGCCAGCAGCTTTCTAGCGGGGCAAGAGACCCAGTACTTC. Amino acids: CASSFLAGQETQYF.

The gene calls are TRBV4-1 and TRBJ2-1, with 15 bases identical to TRBD2. Germline-derived CDR1 and CDR2 are MGHRA and YSYEKL. CDR3 length: 15 residues. Trimming cost V 3 bases and J 9 bases; bases outside gene matches: 3. CDR3 amino acids: CASSQGLAGGSEQFF. As DNA, the CDR3 is TGCGCCAGCAGCCAGGGACTAGCGGGGGGCTCTGAGCAGTTCTTC.

This sequence joins TRBV2 and TRBJ1-3; D may be TRBD1 (5 bases). V dropped 4 bases and J dropped 0 bases, with 10 bases sitting between them. The CDR3 totals 15 residues. Germline V gene lookup returns CDR1 SNHLY and CDR2 FYNNEI. In DNA, the CDR3 is TGTGCCAGCAGTGTGGACACGGACTCTGGAAACACCATATATTTT. The encoded protein is CASSVDTDSGNTIYF.

The gene calls are TRBV28 and TRBJ2-5, with D unresolved. The CDR3 runs 10 residues. The ends were cut back, 10 bases at V and 5 bases at J, with 8 bases in the middle. Germline V lookup: CDR1 MDHEN, CDR2 SYDVKM. The CDR3 sequence is CATQEETQYF. CDR3 sequence (DNA): TGTGCCACCCAAGAGGAGACCCAGTACTTC. Drawing the rest from reference TRBV28 and TRBJ2-5, the complete variable domain is DVKVTQSSRYLVKRTGEKVFLECVQDMDHENMFWYRQDPGLGLRLIYFSYDVKMKEKGDIPEGYSVSREKKERFSLILESASTNQTSMYLCATQEETQYFGPGTRLLVL.